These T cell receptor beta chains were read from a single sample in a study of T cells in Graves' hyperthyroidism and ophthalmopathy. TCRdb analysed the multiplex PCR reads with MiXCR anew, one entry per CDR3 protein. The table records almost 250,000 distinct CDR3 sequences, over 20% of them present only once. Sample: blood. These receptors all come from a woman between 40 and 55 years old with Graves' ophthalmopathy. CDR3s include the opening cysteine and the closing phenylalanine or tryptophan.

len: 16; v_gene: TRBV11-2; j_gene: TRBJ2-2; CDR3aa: CASSPQTGINTGELFF
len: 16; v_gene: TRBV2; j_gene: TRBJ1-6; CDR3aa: CASSPWLGGSNSPLHF
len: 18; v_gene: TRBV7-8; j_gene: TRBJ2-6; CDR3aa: CASSGQGADASGANVLTF
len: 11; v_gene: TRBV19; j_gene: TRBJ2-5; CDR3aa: CASKGGETQYF
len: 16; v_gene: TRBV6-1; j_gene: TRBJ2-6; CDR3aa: CASSAGPISGANVLTF
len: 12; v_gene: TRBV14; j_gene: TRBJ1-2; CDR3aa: CASSPTGRPYTF
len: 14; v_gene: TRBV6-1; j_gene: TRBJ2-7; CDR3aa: CASRLAGGIYEQYF
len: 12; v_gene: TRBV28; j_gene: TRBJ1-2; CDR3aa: CASSPVNYGYTF
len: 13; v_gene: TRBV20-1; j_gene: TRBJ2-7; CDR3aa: CSAEDLNPYEQYF
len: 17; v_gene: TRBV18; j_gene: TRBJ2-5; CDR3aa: CASSLTFLDHYQETQYF
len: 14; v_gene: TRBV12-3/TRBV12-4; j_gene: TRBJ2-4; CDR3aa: CASSWREARNIQYF
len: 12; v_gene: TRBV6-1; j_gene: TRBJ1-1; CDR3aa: CASSKIGTEAFF
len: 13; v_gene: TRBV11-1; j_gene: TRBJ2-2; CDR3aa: CASSLGQTGELFF
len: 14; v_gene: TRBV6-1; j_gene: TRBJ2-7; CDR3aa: CASSEVSGFYEQYF
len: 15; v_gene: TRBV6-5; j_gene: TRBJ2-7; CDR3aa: CASSYSEAGVYEQYF
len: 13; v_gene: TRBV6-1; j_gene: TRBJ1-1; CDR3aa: CASSESFGAEAFF
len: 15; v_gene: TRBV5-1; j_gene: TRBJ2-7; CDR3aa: CASSLQAGGTYEQYF
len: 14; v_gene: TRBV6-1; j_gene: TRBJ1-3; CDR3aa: CASSEDQAGNTIYF
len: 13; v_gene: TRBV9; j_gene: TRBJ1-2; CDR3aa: CASSVEGWSGYTF
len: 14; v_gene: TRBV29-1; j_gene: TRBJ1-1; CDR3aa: CSAINLQGFTEAFF
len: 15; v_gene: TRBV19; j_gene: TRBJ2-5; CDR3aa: CASSIRPGDQETQYF
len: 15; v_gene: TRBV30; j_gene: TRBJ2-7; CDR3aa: CAWSVGGGATYEQYF
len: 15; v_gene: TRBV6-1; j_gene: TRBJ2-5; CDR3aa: CASSALSGLQETQYF
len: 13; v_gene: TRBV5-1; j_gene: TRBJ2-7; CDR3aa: CASRHGQSYEQYF
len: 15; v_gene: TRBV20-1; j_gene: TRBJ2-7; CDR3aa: CSARGTIGTTYEQSF